Below are 32 T cell receptor beta chains sequenced from a single sample in a study of T cell changes during pregnancy in multiple sclerosis. Profiling relied on immunoSEQ multiplex PCR, and the TCRdb table lists in-frame clones only, not all of them. The table shows around 70,000 clones, with 80% to 95% occurring only once. The sample was peripheral blood, taken in the first trimester of pregnancy. The receptor source for this set is a female donor in good health, enrolled as a control in a pregnancy study.

The chain combines TRBV11-2 with TRBJ2-1; weak D call: TRBD2 (6 bases). The V gene's germline CDR1 is SGHAT and CDR2 FQNNGV. CDR3 size: 14 residues. V was pared by 5 bases and J by 6 bases, with 14 bases between. CDR3 nucleotide sequence: TGTGCCAGCAGCACCCCGTTGGGGGGCAATGAGCAGTTCTTC. Its protein product is CASSTPLGGNEQFF.

The genes are TRBV15 and TRBJ2-2; TRBD1 matches 9 bases. The length of the CDR3 is 16 residues. From germline, CDR1 is LNHNV and CDR2 YYDKDF (reference sequence). Trimming took 2 bases from V and 6 from J; bases not matched to a gene: 7. This CDR3 is CATSRPGQGLAGELFF. DNA of the CDR3: TGTGCCACCAGCAGACCGGGACAGGGTTTAGCCGGGGAGCTGTTTTTT.

The DNA of the CDR3 is TGTGCCAGCAGCCCCGGGACAGTGGGACCCTACGAGCAGTACTTC. Protein product: CASSPGTVGPYEQYF. The V call is TRBV28, the J call TRBJ2-7, with 7 bases aligning to TRBD1. With V trimmed by 6 bases and J by 2 bases, 10 bases remained unmatched. Germline V gene lookup returns CDR1 MDHEN and CDR2 SYDVKM. The CDR3 extends over 15 amino acids. The variable domain in full, with the rest retrieved from reference TRBV28 and TRBJ2-7, is DVKVTQSSRYLVKRTGEKVFLECVQDMDHENMFWYRQDPGLGLRLIYFSYDVKMKEKGDIPEGYSVSREKKERFSLILESASTNQTSMYLCASSPGTVGPYEQYFGPGTRLTVT.

This sequence joins TRBV6-1 and TRBJ2-1; 9 bases fit TRBD1. CDR3 length: 14 amino acids. With V trimmed by 5 bases and J by 3 bases, 2 bases remained unmatched. CDR1 MNHNS and CDR2 SASEGT come from the germline V gene. CDR3 in DNA: TGTGCCAGCAGTCAGGACAGGGGCTACAATGAGCAGTTCTTC. The encoded protein is CASSQDRGYNEQFF.

The gene calls are TRBV9 and TRBJ2-5; 10 nucleotides align to TRBD2. V lost 1 base and J lost 0; bases outside the gene matches: 3. The CDR3 covers 16 residues. Per the germline V gene, CDR1 is SGDLS and CDR2 is YYNGEE. The CDR3 DNA reads as TGTGCCAGCAGCGTAACTAGCGGGACGTACCAAGAGACCCAGTACTTC. Translation: CASSVTSGTYQETQYF. Supplemented by reference TRBV9 and TRBJ2-5, the full variable domain reads DSGVTQTPKHLITATGQRVTLRCSPRSGDLSVYWYQQSLDQGLQFLIQYYNGEERAKGNILERFSAQQFPDLHSELNLSSLELGDSALYFCASSVTSGTYQETQYFGPGTRLLVL.

The chain carries TRBV28 and TRBJ1-3; no firm D call. CDR1 MDHEN and CDR2 SYDVKM come from the germline V gene. The V gene lost 2 bases and the J gene lost 5 bases, with 16 bases spanning the gap. This CDR3 has 16 residues. In DNA, the CDR3 is TGTGCCAGCAGTTTAAGCCAGGAAGGTGTCCGAAACACCATATATTTT. Translating it yields CASSLSQEGVRNTIYF.

The chain carries TRBV7-9 and TRBJ1-2; 8 bases map to TRBD1. This CDR3 has 17 amino acids. CDR1 is SEHNR, CDR2 FQNEAQ, per germline (reference sequence). V lost 5 bases, J lost 0 bases, and 11 bases stayed unmatched. The CDR3 is CASSPTPGQGANYGYTF. CDR3 DNA sequence: TGTGCCAGCAGCCCAACACCAGGACAGGGAGCTAACTATGGCTACACCTTC.

This clone came up once. V and J are TRBV28 and TRBJ2-7; the match to TRBD2 covers 15 bases. From germline, CDR1 is MDHEN and CDR2 SYDVKM. This CDR3 has 18 residues. With V trimmed by 5 bases and J by 2 bases, 10 bases remained unmatched. The CDR3 DNA reads as TGTGCCAGCAGTCCCGGACTAGCGGGAGGGCTAACAGCCTACGAGCAGTACTTC. This sequence encodes CASSPGLAGGLTAYEQYF.

This rearrangement joins TRBV5-4 to TRBJ2-5; no definite D call. The V end was cut by 4 bases, the J end by 5 bases, with 6 bases between. The CDR3 totals 11 residues. Germline-derived CDR1 and CDR2 are SGHNT and YYREEE (reference sequence). In nucleotides, the CDR3 is TGTGCCAGCAGCCTGCGGGAGACCCAGTACTTC. Translating gives CASSLRETQYF.

The V gene is TRBV12-5, the J gene TRBJ2-7; TRBD2 might be the D (5 bases). This CDR3 is 15 amino acids long. Between the trimmed V and J ends, which lost 0 bases and 5 bases, there was a span of 14 bases. CDR1 and CDR2 (germline): LGHNT, FRNRAP. The CDR3 region is CASGLVLGSHDEQYF. CDR3 coding DNA: TGTGCTAGTGGTTTGGTACTGGGGAGTCACGACGAGCAGTACTTC.

This chain links TRBV5-6 with TRBJ2-7, with D perhaps TRBD2 (6 bases). This CDR3 comprises 16 residues. Germline V gene lookup returns CDR1 SGHDT and CDR2 YYEEEE. The V and J ends lost 2 bases and 2 bases respectively, with 17 bases between them. In DNA, the CDR3 is TGTGCCAGCAGCTTCGCCCAATCGGGGGTTACCTACGAGCAGTACTTC. Residues: CASSFAQSGVTYEQYF.

The chain recombines TRBV2 with TRBJ2-5, with D unclear. Germline CDR1 reads SNHLY; CDR2 reads FYNNEI. CDR3 length: 13 residues. Trimming removed 1 base from V and 7 bases from J, with 10 bases in between. For the CDR3, the DNA is TGTGCCAGCAGTGAAGGGTTAGCTGCGACCCAGTACTTC. Its protein product is CASSEGLAATQYF.

The V call is TRBV6-1, the J call TRBJ2-7; 11 bases align to TRBD2. Germline CDR1 reads MNHNS; CDR2 reads SASEGT. This CDR3 is built from 14 residues. V dropped 3 bases and J dropped 8; count of bases not matched to a gene: 6. As DNA, the CDR3 is TGTGCCAGCAGTGAGGGACTAGCGGTTTTAAAGCAGTACTTC. Protein: CASSEGLAVLKQYF.

This clone was detected only a few times. V gene TRBV6-5 combines with J gene TRBJ2-7, with 10 bases matching TRBD2. Germline V gene data show CDR1 as MNHEY and CDR2 as SVGAGI. The J segment lost 2 bases and the V segment lost 7 bases, leaving 5 bases of the junction unmatched. CDR3 length: 14 residues. CDR3 residues: CASKRTSGTYEQYF. The CDR3 DNA reads as TGTGCCAGCAAGCGGACTAGCGGAACCTACGAGCAGTACTTC.

V usage is TRBV7-9 and J usage is TRBJ1-4, with TRBD1 identical over 7 bases. This CDR3 comprises 14 residues. Germline CDR1 reads SEHNR; CDR2 reads FQNEAQ (reference sequence). V lost 5 bases, J lost 5 bases, and 5 bases stayed unmatched. DNA for the CDR3: TGTGCCAGCAGCGCGACAGGGAGAAATGAAAAACTGTTTTTT. It translates to CASSATGRNEKLFF.

The genes are TRBV27 and TRBJ2-7; a possible D gene is TRBD2 (6 bases). Germline-derived CDR1 and CDR2 are MNHEY and SMNVEV (reference sequence). The CDR3 is 13 residues long. Trimming took 8 bases from V and 5 from J, leaving 16 bases between them. CDR3 loop: CASSPGTYNEQYF. For the CDR3, the DNA is TGTGCCAGCTCGCCGGGGACTTATAACGAGCAGTACTTC.

This sequence joins TRBV19 and TRBJ2-6, with a possible D match to TRBD2 (7 bases). Germline V CDR1 and CDR2: LNHDA, SQIVND (reference sequence). V lost 5 bases, J lost 3 bases, and 11 bases lay in between. There are 15 residues in the CDR3. CDR3 sequence (DNA): TGTGCCAGTAGTGGAGGGGGGGTTGGGGCCAACGTCCTGACTTTC. It specifies CASSGGGVGANVLTF.

This chain connects TRBV9 to TRBJ2-7; a weak D match, TRBD2 (5 bases). The CDR3 extends over 15 amino acids. Germline V gene data show CDR1 as SGDLS and CDR2 as YYNGEE. V was pared by 0 bases and J by 0 bases, with 10 bases between. CDR3 in DNA: TGTGCCAGCAGCGTAGATGAGGGTATCTCCTACGAGCAGTACTTC. It specifies CASSVDEGISYEQYF.

The chain carries TRBV2 and TRBJ2-2, with 8 positions matching TRBD1. CDR3 size: 15 residues. V lost 6 bases to trimming and J lost 6 bases; unmatched junction nucleotides: 9. The germline gives CDR1 SNHLY, CDR2 FYNNEI. The CDR3 coding sequence is TGTGCCAGCAGAATAGACAGGGGATTAGCCGGGGAGCTGTTTTTT. Protein product: CASRIDRGLAGELFF.

The rearrangement joins TRBV11-2 to TRBJ2-5; the match to TRBD1 covers 7 bases. CDR3 size: 14 residues. V dropped 3 bases and J dropped 5; count of bases not matched to a gene: 6. Per the germline V gene, CDR1 is SGHAT and CDR2 is FQNNGV. The CDR3 nucleotides read TGTGCCAGCAGCTTTGACAGGGTTTGGGAGACCCAGTACTTC. This gives the protein CASSFDRVWETQYF.

This clone was seen once. This sample also contains other DNA sequences that code for the same CDR3. The rearrangement uses TRBV5-6 and TRBJ1-5, with TRBD1 identical over 7 bases. Germline V lookup: CDR1 SGHDT, CDR2 YYEEEE. CDR3 size: 15 residues. Unmatched junction bases numbered 8, after V lost 4 bases and J lost 4 bases. For the CDR3, the DNA is TGTGCCAGCAGCCTAGCCGGGGACAGTAATCAGCCCCAGCATTTT. It encodes CASSLAGDSNQPQHF.

This chain links TRBV4-1 with TRBJ2-1, with 13 bases identical to TRBD2. Germline CDR1 reads MGHRA; CDR2 reads YSYEKL. The V gene end was trimmed by 2 bases and the J gene end by 5 bases; junction bases not matched to a gene: 9. This CDR3 contains 18 residues. CDR3 sequence reads: CASSQLRLAGGLNNEQFF. CDR3 DNA sequence: TGCGCCAGCAGCCAACTGCGACTAGCGGGAGGACTAAACAATGAGCAGTTCTTC.

This clone was detected only once. This chain links TRBV9 with TRBJ2-6, with 7 bases aligning to TRBD2. This CDR3 has 19 amino acids. Germline V gene lookup returns CDR1 SGDLS and CDR2 YYNGEE. V was pared by 0 bases and J by 0 bases, with 9 bases of the junction left unmatched. The CDR3 DNA reads TGTGCCAGCAGCGTAGAAGGCGGGAGAGTAATCTCTGGGGCCAACGTCCTGACTTTC. As protein: CASSVEGGRVISGANVLTF.

The genes are TRBV11-2 and TRBJ2-3; D might be TRBD2 (5 bases). The CDR3 extends over 15 amino acids. With 1 base removed from V and 1 base from J, the gap between germline ends came to 9 bases. Germline V lookup: CDR1 SGHAT, CDR2 FQNNGV. The CDR3 region has the DNA TGTGCCAGCAGCTTAGGTCTACTAGGCACAGATACGCAGTATTTT. Amino acids: CASSLGLLGTDTQYF.

The rearrangement links TRBV18 to TRBJ1-2; no clear D gene. The V end was cut by 0 bases, the J end by 4 bases, with 15 bases between. The CDR3 runs to 16 residues. Germline CDR1 KGHSH, CDR2 LQKENI. For the CDR3, the DNA is TGTGCCAGCTCACCACCGGGTTCTGAGAGAGGCTATGGCTACACCTTC. Its translation is CASSPPGSERGYGYTF.

This chain links TRBV2 with TRBJ1-1, with D perhaps matching TRBD1 (5 bases). The germline V and J ends were trimmed by 4 bases and 4 bases, with 10 bases remaining between them. Per germline, CDR1 SNHLY and CDR2 FYNNEI. This CDR3 spans 13 amino acids. The CDR3 loop reads CASSGGGGTEAFF. The CDR3 DNA follows: TGTGCCAGCAGTGGTGGGGGGGGCACTGAAGCTTTCTTT.

The V call is TRBV28, the J call TRBJ2-1; tentative D call: TRBD2 (6 bases). Germline CDR1 and CDR2: MDHEN and SYDVKM. V lost 2 bases, J lost 9 bases, and 14 bases lay in between. The length of the CDR3 is 14 residues. The CDR3 sequence: CASSLAGAGGEQFF. The DNA for the CDR3 is TGTGCCAGCAGTTTAGCCGGAGCCGGGGGTGAGCAGTTCTTC.

J is TRBJ1-4 and V is TRBV4-1; possibly TRBD1 for D (5 bases). V was pared by 0 bases and J by 4 bases, with 15 bases between. CDR1 and CDR2 (germline): MGHRA, YSYEKL. CDR3 length: 17 amino acids. CDR3 DNA: TGCGCCAGCAGCCAAGACGGGGGACGAATCGGTAATGAAAAACTGTTTTTT. Translated: CASSQDGGRIGNEKLFF.

This CDR3 reads CASSPQGSDEKLFF. The CDR3 DNA reads TGCGCCAGCAGCCCACAGGGTTCGGATGAAAAACTGTTTTTT. The chain is built from TRBV4-1 and TRBJ1-4; a possible D gene is TRBD1 (6 bases). Germline CDR1 MGHRA, CDR2 YSYEKL. This CDR3 has 14 residues. Between the trimmed V and J ends, which lost 4 bases and 6 bases, there was a span of 12 bases.

The V call is TRBV30, the J call TRBJ2-4; tentative D call: TRBD2 (5 bases). This CDR3 spans 13 amino acids. Trimming stripped 4 bases from V and 9 bases from J, with 16 bases between. The germline CDR1 and CDR2 sequences are GTSNPN and SVGIG (reference sequence). The CDR3 nucleotides read TGTGCCTGGACCCACCCGGGCCGGGGCATTCAGTACTTC. Translating it yields CAWTHPGRGIQYF.

J is TRBJ2-1 and V is TRBV5-1, with 8 bases lining up with TRBD1. Germline V CDR1 and CDR2: SGHRS, YFSETQ. The CDR3 contains 18 residues. The V gene end was trimmed by 0 bases and the J gene end by 6 bases; junction bases not matched to a gene: 14. CDR3 bases: TGCGCCAGCAGCTTGGCCTCTTACTTGGACAGGGACGGCAATGAGCAGTTCTTC. Amino acids: CASSLASYLDRDGNEQFF.

The chain employs TRBV5-4 and TRBJ2-7, with D maybe TRBD1 (5 bases). The V end was cut by 3 bases, the J end by 0 bases, with 22 bases between. Germline V gene lookup returns CDR1 SGHNT and CDR2 YYREEE (reference sequence). This CDR3 is 18 amino acids long. DNA of the CDR3: TGTGCCAGCAGCTCTGAACCTTCAGGAAGTAGGGGCTCCTACGAGCAGTACTTC. Protein product: CASSSEPSGSRGSYEQYF.